This T cell receptor (beta chain) came from a study of T cells in Graves' hyperthyroidism and ophthalmopathy. Study results and caveats: Ophthalmopathy was identified by the model a median about 6.8 months ahead of onset.

Patients with uncontrolled infections, other autoimmune diseases, pregnancy or lactation were excluded. An approximately 10 ml volume of fresh peripheral blood provided the PBMCs. V lost 6 bases and J lost 5; bases outside the gene matches: 12. The CDR3 is made up of 15 amino acids. The V gene's germline CDR1 is MNHEY and CDR2 SMNVEV (reference sequence). Amplification of TCR beta CDR3 regions used RNA as the template. Primed by the HTBI set, a first-round RT-PCR was run on the TCR CDR3. MiXCR, applied by TCRdb to the multiplex PCR reads, yields one record per CDR3 protein. The repertoire has roughly 560,000 distinct CDR3 sequences, about 15% of them found once; the top ten carry over 3.5%. This clonotype appeared many times. The target antigen is unknown.

The chain couples TRBV27 to TRBJ2-5; 7 bases are shared with TRBD1. The origin of this receptor is a woman aged 40-49 years with Graves' ophthalmopathy. Sample: blood. CDR3 nucleotides: TGTGCCAGCAGAGCTAGGACAGGTGTCTTGGAGACCCAGTACTTC. Its protein product is CASRARTGVLETQYF.